This passage covers 26 T cell receptor beta chains from one sample sequenced in a study of blood T cell repertoires in COVID-19. Libraries were prepared by immunoSEQ multiplex PCR; TCRdb keeps only in-frame clonotypes and omits some of them. The repertoire consists of approximately 110,000 clones, with approximately 76% occurring once and the leading ten covering just under 20%. Sequences were obtained from peripheral blood. The receptors derive from a woman in her seventies with acute or convalescent COVID-19.

The rearrangement joins TRBV12-3 or TRBV12-4 to TRBJ1-2; weak D call: TRBD1 (6 bases). Trimming took 5 bases from V and 7 from J, leaving 11 bases between them. The CDR3 covers 12 residues. CDR3 coding DNA: TGTGCCAGCAGTCTTGACAGGACTGGCTACACCTTC. Encoded protein: CASSLDRTGYTF.

V is TRBV27 and J is TRBJ2-7, with D tentatively TRBD2 (5 bases). The CDR3 runs 13 residues. Trimming left V 3 bases short and J 3 bases short, with 9 bases between. Germline assignment: CDR1 MNHEY and CDR2 SMNVEV (reference sequence). The CDR3 loop reads CASSFGRDYEQYF. Written as DNA, the CDR3 is TGTGCCAGCAGTTTCGGACGGGACTACGAGCAGTACTTC.

V usage is TRBV18 and J usage is TRBJ1-1; TRBD1 aligns across 9 bases. The length of the CDR3 is 17 residues. Germline V gives CDR1 KGHSH, CDR2 LQKENI. V was pared by 3 bases and J by 3 bases, with 11 bases of the junction left unmatched. The CDR3 DNA reads TGTGCCAGCTCACCCCGCTTAGGACAGGGGAGTTACACTGAAGCTTTCTTT. Translation gives CASSPRLGQGSYTEAFF.

This chain joins TRBV7-9 and TRBJ2-7; TRBD1 is a possible D gene (5 bases). Trimming cost V 5 bases and J 3 bases, with 8 bases left between them. CDR1 SEHNR and CDR2 FQNEAQ come from the germline V gene (reference sequence). This CDR3 comprises 12 residues. CDR3 in amino acids: CASSLQGYEQYF. DNA for the CDR3: TGTGCCAGCAGCCTCCAGGGCTACGAGCAGTACTTC.

There are a few counts of this clone. CDR3: CASSGRDSSYNEQFF. The DNA of the CDR3 is TGTGCCAGCAGCGGTCGGGACAGCTCCTACAATGAGCAGTTCTTC. This chain links TRBV7-9 with TRBJ2-1; TRBD1 agrees at 7 bases. The germline V gene encodes CDR1 SEHNR and CDR2 FQNEAQ (reference sequence). The CDR3 is 15 residues long. The junction had 4 bases not matched to a gene; V was cut back by 5 bases and J by 0 bases.

Only a few counts were recorded for this clone. V gene TRBV3-1 (or the pseudogene TRBV3-2) combines with J gene TRBJ2-5, with 9 bases lining up with TRBD2. Germline lookup yields CDR1 LGHDT and CDR2 YNNKEL (reference sequence). The V segment lost 4 bases and the J segment 2 bases; nucleotides outside the gene matches: 8. The CDR3 is 16 residues long. The CDR3 sequence: CASSPSSGGLQETQYF. The CDR3 nucleotides read TGTGCCAGCAGCCCTAGTAGCGGGGGACTTCAAGAGACCCAGTACTTC.

The rearrangement joins TRBV28 to TRBJ1-2; D gene unclear. V lost 8 bases and J 4 bases, leaving 11 bases between the germline ends. Germline V gene lookup returns CDR1 MDHEN and CDR2 SYDVKM. CDR3 length equals 12 residues. The CDR3 is CASVGTVYGYTF. The CDR3 nucleotides read TGTGCCAGCGTAGGTACAGTCTATGGCTACACCTTC.

This rearrangement joins TRBV5-4 to TRBJ1-4; 7 bases align to TRBD1. J lost 7 bases, V lost 5 bases, and 8 bases had no gene match. CDR3 size: 14 residues. The germline gives CDR1 SGHNT, CDR2 YYREEE (reference sequence). In nucleotides, the CDR3 is TGTGCCAGCAGTCATAGGGACAGTGCTGAAAAACTGTTTTTT. Amino acid sequence: CASSHRDSAEKLFF.

The chain recombines TRBV29-1 with TRBJ1-1, with D tentatively TRBD1 (5 bases). Germline lookup yields CDR1 SQVTM and CDR2 ANQGSEA. This CDR3 contains 13 residues. Trimming shortened V by 5 bases and J by 4 bases, and 14 bases separated the two germline ends. The CDR3 here is CSVQGRSGTEAFF. In DNA, the CDR3 is TGCAGCGTTCAGGGCAGGTCGGGCACTGAAGCTTTCTTT.

This chain joins TRBV6-5 and TRBJ1-4; tentative D call: TRBD1 (5 bases). The CDR3 extends over 14 amino acids. V shed 11 bases and J shed 8 bases, with 21 bases lying between them. Germline-derived CDR1 and CDR2 are MNHEY and SVGAGI. CDR3 residues: CAPTRAGLFEKLFF. The CDR3 nucleotides read TGTGCCCCCACAAGGGCAGGGCTCTTCGAAAAACTGTTTTTT.

This clone was recorded a few times. The chain has TRBV9 and TRBJ2-2, with D maybe TRBD2 (6 bases). V was trimmed by 0 bases and J by 0 bases, leaving 6 bases between them. This CDR3 comprises 15 residues. Germline V gives CDR1 SGDLS, CDR2 YYNGEE. The CDR3 DNA is TGTGCCAGCAGCGTAGCTAGCGCGAACACCGGGGAGCTGTTTTTT. It translates to CASSVASANTGELFF.

This clone was counted between two and nine times. The V and J genes are TRBV2 and TRBJ1-2, with 7 bases identical to TRBD1. V trimming: 6 bases; J trimming: 6 bases; junction bases outside the gene matches: 13. Germline assignment: CDR1 SNHLY and CDR2 FYNNEI. The CDR3 has 15 amino acids. This chain's CDR3 is CASRESRGSIDGYTF. The DNA of the CDR3 is TGTGCCAGCAGGGAGAGCAGGGGGAGCATTGATGGCTACACCTTC. Filled out from reference TRBV2 and TRBJ1-2, the complete variable domain reads EPEVTQTPSHQVTQMGQEVILRCVPISNHLYFYWYRQILGQKVEFLVSFYNNEISEKSEIFDDQFSVERPDGSNFTLKIRSTKLEDSAMYFCASRESRGSIDGYTFGSGTRLTVV.

The chain joins TRBV7-8 to TRBJ1-1, with unresolved D. The CDR3 has 15 residues. The V gene's germline CDR1 is SGHVS and CDR2 FQNEAQ. The V gene lost 0 bases and the J gene lost 1 base, with 9 bases spanning the gap. CDR3 sequence: CASSLARDTNTEAFF. In DNA, the CDR3 is TGTGCCAGCAGCTTAGCGCGTGACACGAACACTGAAGCTTTCTTT. The full variable domain, rest sourced from reference TRBV7-8 and TRBJ1-1, is GAGVSQSPRYKVAKRGQDVALRCDPISGHVSLFWYQQALGQGPEFLTYFQNEAQLDKSGLPSDRFFAERPEGSVSTLKIQRTQQEDSAVYLCASSLARDTNTEAFFGQGTRLTVV.

This clone appeared a few times. The chain joins TRBV5-1 to TRBJ2-7; D is unresolved. CDR3 length: 14 residues. Germline V lookup: CDR1 SGHRS, CDR2 YFSETQ. The ends were cut back, 5 bases at V and 2 bases at J, with 14 bases in the middle. The CDR3 nucleotides are TGCGCCAGCAGGCCCGACTTAGGAACCTACGAGCAGTACTTC. Its protein is CASRPDLGTYEQYF.

The CDR3 sequence is CASSLLQREETQYF. The CDR3 DNA reads TGTGCCAGCAGTTTACTCCAGCGTGAAGAGACCCAGTACTTC. The chain couples TRBV28 to TRBJ2-5, with D hard to call. The V gene's germline CDR1 is MDHEN and CDR2 SYDVKM. Deletions cut 2 bases from V and 3 bases from J, with 10 bases between. This CDR3 region has 14 residues.

The rearrangement uses TRBV18 and TRBJ1-2, with D possibly matching TRBD1 (5 bases). CDR1 and CDR2 (germline): KGHSH, LQKENI. Trimming stripped 0 bases from V and 1 base from J, with 15 bases between. This CDR3 is built from 17 residues. CDR3 loop: CASSPPGRASGNYGYTF. The CDR3 bases are TGTGCCAGCTCACCACCGGGCAGGGCCTCCGGTAACTATGGCTACACCTTC. The variable domain in full, with the rest retrieved from reference TRBV18 and TRBJ1-2, is NAGVMQNPRHLVRRRGQEARLRCSPMKGHSHVYWYRQLPEEGLKFMVYLQKENIIDESGMPKERFSAEFPKEGPSILRIQQVVRGDSAAYFCASSPPGRASGNYGYTFGSGTRLTVV.

V is TRBV15 and J is TRBJ1-1; D remains unclear. Trimming pared 0 bases from V and 3 bases from J, leaving 11 bases between. Germline V gene data show CDR1 as LNHNV and CDR2 as YYDKDF (reference sequence). The CDR3 sequence is 15 residues long. The CDR3 nucleotides read TGTGCCACCAGCAGAGATGCCCGGGGAGACACTGAAGCTTTCTTT. This sequence encodes CATSRDARGDTEAFF.

V usage is TRBV7-2 and J usage is TRBJ1-2; possibly TRBD1 for D (6 bases). Trimming pared 1 base from V and 0 bases from J, leaving 18 bases between. This CDR3 has 18 residues. Germline values: CDR1 SGHTA, CDR2 FQGNSA. The CDR3 loop is CASSLESGGRVTNYGYTF. CDR3 coding DNA: TGTGCCAGCAGCTTAGAATCGGGGGGCCGCGTAACTAACTATGGCTACACCTTC.

The chain employs TRBV28 and TRBJ1-6; TRBD1 might be the D (5 bases). The germline V gene encodes CDR1 MDHEN and CDR2 SYDVKM. The CDR3 loop spans 17 amino acids. The germline V and J ends were trimmed by 1 base and 1 base, with 11 bases remaining between them. CDR3 DNA: TGTGCCAGCAGTTTATCAGACAGCCGTTCCTATAATTCACCCCTCCACTTT. This codes for CASSLSDSRSYNSPLHF.

The chain couples TRBV5-4 to TRBJ2-7; 9 bases fit TRBD1. The CDR3 totals 14 residues. Losses at the gene ends were 5 bases for V and 5 bases for J; bases not matched to a gene: 8. Germline V lookup: CDR1 SGHNT, CDR2 YYREEE (reference sequence). This CDR3 reads CASSRTGEGHEQYF. CDR3 coding DNA: TGTGCCAGCAGTAGGACAGGGGAGGGCCACGAGCAGTACTTC.

The gene calls are TRBV14 and TRBJ1-6, with D possibly being TRBD1 (6 bases). V lost 1 base, J lost 7 bases, and 11 bases lay in between. This CDR3 is 15 amino acids long. CDR1 and CDR2 from the germline V gene are SGHDN and FVKESK. The DNA for the CDR3 is TGTGCCAGCAGCCAAGTACGGACAGCAAATTCACCCCTCCACTTT. Its protein is CASSQVRTANSPLHF.

A word on this clone: The sample carries other DNA sequences with the same CDR3. The CDR3 coding sequence is TGCAGCGTTGGACAGGGCGGCCAGCCCCAGCATTTT. Encoded protein: CSVGQGGQPQHF. The chain couples TRBV29-1 to TRBJ1-5, with 7 bases fitting TRBD1. Germline loops: CDR1 SQVTM, CDR2 ANQGSEA. There are 12 residues in the CDR3. Germline trimming cut 4 bases from V and 7 bases from J; bases unmatched to any gene: 4.

V gene TRBV15 combines with J gene TRBJ2-2; D unresolved. The V and J ends lost 3 bases and 0 bases respectively, with 8 bases between them. There are 15 residues in the CDR3. The germline V gene encodes CDR1 LNHNV and CDR2 YYDKDF (reference sequence). The CDR3 DNA sequence: TGTGCCACCAGCAGCATAACAGCGAACACCGGGGAGCTGTTTTTT. Residues: CATSSITANTGELFF.

This chain connects TRBV4-2 to TRBJ2-3; a possible D gene is TRBD2 (5 bases). Germline V gene sequence: CDR1 LGHNA, CDR2 YNFKEQ. This CDR3 contains 15 residues. Trimming removed 0 bases from V and 2 bases from J, with 9 bases in between. Here the CDR3 DNA reads TGTGCCAGCAGCCAAGAAGCGGCCTCCACAGATACGCAGTATTTT. This codes for CASSQEAASTDTQYF.

This clone was found a few times. V is TRBV6-4 and J is TRBJ1-2, with D possibly being TRBD1 (5 bases). From germline, CDR1 is MRHNA and CDR2 SNTAGT. Trimming stripped 6 bases from V and 2 bases from J, with 10 bases between. The CDR3 runs 13 residues. The CDR3 is CASRRSGNYGYTF. In DNA form, the CDR3 reads TGTGCCAGCAGGAGATCAGGGAACTATGGCTACACCTTC.

This clone is classed as medium-sized. The chain uses TRBV27 and TRBJ1-2; 10 positions match TRBD1. Germline CDR1 reads MNHEY; CDR2 reads SMNVEV (reference sequence). Trimming took 6 bases from V and 1 from J; bases not matched to a gene: 11. The CDR3 loop spans 17 amino acids. The chain's CDR3 is CASRDGTGEGINYGYTF. CDR3 in DNA: TGTGCCAGCAGAGATGGGACAGGGGAGGGAATTAACTATGGCTACACCTTC.